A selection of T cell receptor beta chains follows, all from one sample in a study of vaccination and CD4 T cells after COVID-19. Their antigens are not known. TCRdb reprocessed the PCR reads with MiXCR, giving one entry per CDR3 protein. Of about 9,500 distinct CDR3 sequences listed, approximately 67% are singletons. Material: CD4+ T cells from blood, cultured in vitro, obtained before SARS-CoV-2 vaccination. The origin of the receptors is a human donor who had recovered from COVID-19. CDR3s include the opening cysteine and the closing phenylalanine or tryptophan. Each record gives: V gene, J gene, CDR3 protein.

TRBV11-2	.	CASSPRTNEQFF
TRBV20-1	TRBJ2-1	CSARLAGGPLGSYNEQFF
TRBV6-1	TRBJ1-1	CASSEALSGFAFF
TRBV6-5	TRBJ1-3	CASSYFRSANSGNTIYF
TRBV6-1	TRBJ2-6	CASNPRDSGANVLTF
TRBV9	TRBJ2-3	CASSVTTSGTGDFPLSTDTQYF
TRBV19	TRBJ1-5	CASTSNRGKGNQPQHF
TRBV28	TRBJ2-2	CASSSYGGFTGELFF
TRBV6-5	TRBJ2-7	CASSYIRGGMQYF
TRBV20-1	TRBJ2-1	CSARAPTSGSEQFF
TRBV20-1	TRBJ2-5	CSAVVETQYF
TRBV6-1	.	CASSDSVITYEQYF
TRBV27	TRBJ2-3	CTSRGRGGPSDTQYF
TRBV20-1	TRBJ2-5	CSARGDRGREETQYF
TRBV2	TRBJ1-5	CASSSDSNQPQHF
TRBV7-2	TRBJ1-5	CASGARLQPQHF
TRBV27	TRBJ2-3	CASSLGQESAQYF
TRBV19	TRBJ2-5	CASSRQGWETQYF
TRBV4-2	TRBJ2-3	CASSQEGRDSTDTQYF
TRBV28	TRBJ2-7	CASSRQGSYEQYF